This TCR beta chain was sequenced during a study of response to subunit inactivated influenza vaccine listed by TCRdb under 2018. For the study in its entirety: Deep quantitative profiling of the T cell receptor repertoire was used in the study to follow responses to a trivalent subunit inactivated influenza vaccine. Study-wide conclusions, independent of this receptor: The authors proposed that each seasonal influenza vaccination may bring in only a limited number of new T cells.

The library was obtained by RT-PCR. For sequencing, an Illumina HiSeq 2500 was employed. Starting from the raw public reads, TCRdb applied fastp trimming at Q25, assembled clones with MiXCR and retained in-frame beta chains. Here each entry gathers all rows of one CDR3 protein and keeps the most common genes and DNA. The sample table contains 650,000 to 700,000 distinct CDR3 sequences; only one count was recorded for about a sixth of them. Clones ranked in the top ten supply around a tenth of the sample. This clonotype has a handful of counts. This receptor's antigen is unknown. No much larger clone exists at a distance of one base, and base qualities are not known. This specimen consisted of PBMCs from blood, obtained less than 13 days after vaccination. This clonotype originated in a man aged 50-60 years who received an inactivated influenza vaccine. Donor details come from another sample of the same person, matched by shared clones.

The nucleotides are TGTGCCAGCAGCCTCAGTTCTGGGGGTTACACTGAAGCTTTCTTT. This is translated as CASSLSSGGYTEAFF. The rearranged chain carries TRBV5-5 and TRBJ1-1; the D gene is possibly TRBD1, with 5 bases matching. There are 15 amino acids in the CDR3, from cysteine to phenylalanine inclusive. CDR3 DNA is the only sequence kept; it has 45 bases, read in frame from the first base. The junction carries 16 bases between V and J, which are trimmed by 4 bases and 3 bases respectively. The germline V gene (reference sequence) yields SGHKS for CDR1 and YYEKEE for CDR2.